Below are 10 T cell receptor beta chains sequenced from a single sample in a study of somatic mutations in cytotoxic T cells in rheumatoid arthritis. The protocol was immunoSEQ multiplex PCR, while the TCRdb copy is restricted to in-frame clones and leaves out a portion. The table includes about 16,000 clones, 82% detected once. The sample comprised CD8+ T cells sorted from blood. These receptors all stem from a woman in her 50s with rheumatoid arthritis.

The V gene is TRBV4-3, the J gene TRBJ1-2, with D uncertain. The V end was cut by 1 base, the J end by 5 bases, with 8 bases between. The CDR3 consists of 13 residues. Germline V gene data show CDR1 as LGHNA and CDR2 as YSLEER. This CDR3 is CASSQVGGYGYTF. CDR3 sequence (DNA): TGCGCCAGCAGCCAAGTCGGAGGATATGGCTACACCTTC.

The V gene is TRBV10-2, the J gene TRBJ2-7; the match to TRBD2 covers 8 bases. The CDR3 runs 14 residues. Per the germline V gene, CDR1 is WSHSY and CDR2 is SAAADI. J lost 4 bases, V lost 2 bases, and 4 bases had no gene match. The CDR3: CASSERGGGYEQYF. The CDR3, as DNA: TGCGCCAGCAGTGAGCGGGGGGGCGGGTACGAGCAGTACTTC.

This chain joins TRBV19 and TRBJ1-5; no reliable D call. Germline CDR1 is LNHDA and CDR2 is SQIVND (reference sequence). This CDR3 spans 15 amino acids. The V gene lost 5 bases and the J gene lost 2 bases, with 13 bases spanning the gap. The CDR3 bases are TGTGCCAGTAGTCCCGGAGTATATGGCAATCAGCCCCAGCATTTT. Protein: CASSPGVYGNQPQHF.

The chain uses TRBV5-1 and TRBJ1-1, with D possibly being TRBD1 (6 bases). From germline, CDR1 is SGHRS and CDR2 YFSETQ. The germline V and J ends were trimmed by 4 bases and 0 bases, with 16 bases remaining between them. The CDR3 has 16 amino acids. In DNA form, the CDR3 reads TGCGCCAGCAGCGGGCCAGGACAGACTTTGAACACTGAAGCTTTCTTT. Translating it yields CASSGPGQTLNTEAFF.

The chain has TRBV11-1 and TRBJ2-5; no firm D call. CDR3 length equals 12 residues. Germline CDR1 and CDR2: SGHAT and FQDESV (reference sequence). V was pared by 2 bases and J by 5 bases, with 6 bases between. This chain's CDR3 is CASSLNEETQYF. CDR3 in DNA: TGTGCCAGCAGCTTAAATGAGGAGACCCAGTACTTC.

The J gene is TRBJ1-1, the V gene TRBV29-1; D may be TRBD1 (6 bases). This CDR3 spans 13 amino acids. CDR1 and CDR2 (germline): SQVTM, ANQGSEA. V was pared by 5 bases and J by 1 base, with 11 bases between. CDR3 in DNA: TGCAGCGTTAATAGGGGGGGGAACACTGAAGCTTTCTTT. It encodes CSVNRGGNTEAFF. Drawing the rest from reference TRBV29-1 and TRBJ1-1, the complete variable domain is SAVISQKPSRDICQRGTSLTIQCQVDSQVTMMFWYRQQPGQSLTLIATANQGSEATYESGFVIDKFPISRPNLTFSTLTVSNMSPEDSSIYLCSVNRGGNTEAFFGQGTRLTVV.

This chain joins TRBV28 and TRBJ2-5; unclear D gene. The J call could be wrong; TRBJ2-7 is a better fit for the DNA end. This CDR3 has 10 residues. The germline V gene has CDR1 MDHEN and CDR2 SYDVKM. CDR3 coding DNA: TGTAAGGTGGGCTCCTACGAGCAGTACTTC. It translates to CKVGSYEQYF.

The chain employs TRBV19 and TRBJ1-5, with a weak D call TRBD1 (6 bases). The germline V and J ends were trimmed by 7 bases and 10 bases, with 17 bases remaining between them. This CDR3 region has 13 residues. Germline CDR1 LNHDA, CDR2 SQIVND (reference sequence). The CDR3, as DNA: TGTGCCAGTACCCCGGGGGGCAATCGACCCCAGCATTTT. It specifies CASTPGGNRPQHF. The full variable domain, its missing parts supplied by reference TRBV19 and TRBJ1-5, is DGGITQSPKYLFRKEGQNVTLSCEQNLNHDAMYWYRQDPGQGLRLIYYSQIVNDFQKGDIAEGYSVSREKKESFPLTVTSAQKNPTAFYLCASTPGGNRPQHFGDGTRLSIL.

Note on this clone: Mismatch with germline at one junction end may stem from a read error. The rearrangement uses TRBV9 and TRBJ2-2; D might be TRBD2 (6 bases). Germline V gives CDR1 SGDLS, CDR2 YYNGEE. This CDR3 is 17 amino acids long. The CDR3: CTSSVGGGTTNTGELFF. The CDR3 DNA follows: TGTACCAGCAGCGTAGGTGGGGGGACGACGAACACCGGGGAGCTGTTTTTT. Filled out from reference TRBV9 and TRBJ2-2, the complete variable domain reads DSGVTQTPKHLITATGQRVTLRCSPRSGDLSVYWYQQSLDQGLQFLIQYYNGEERAKGNILERFSAQQFPDLHSELNLSSLELGDSALYFCTSSVGGGTTNTGELFFGEGSRLTVL.

The genes are TRBV7-6 and TRBJ2-2; a weak D match, TRBD2 (6 bases). This CDR3 comprises 16 residues. The germline V gene encodes CDR1 SGHVS and CDR2 FNYEAQ. Trimming shortened V by 5 bases and J by 0 bases, and 13 bases separated the two germline ends. The CDR3 region is CASSPTGTPNTGELFF. In DNA form, the CDR3 reads TGTGCCAGCAGCCCAACCGGGACTCCGAACACCGGGGAGCTGTTTTTT.